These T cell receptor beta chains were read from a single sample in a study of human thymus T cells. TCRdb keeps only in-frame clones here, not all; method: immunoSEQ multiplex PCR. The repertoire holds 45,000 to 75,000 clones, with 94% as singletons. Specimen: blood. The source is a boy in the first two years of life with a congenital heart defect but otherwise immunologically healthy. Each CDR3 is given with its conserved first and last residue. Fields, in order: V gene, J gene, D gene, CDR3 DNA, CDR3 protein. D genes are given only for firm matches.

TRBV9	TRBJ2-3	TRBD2	TGTGCCAGCAGCCCGAAATGGACTAGCGGGGGGTACACAGATACGCAGTATTTT	CASSPKWTSGGYTDTQYF
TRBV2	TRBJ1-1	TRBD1	TGTGCCAGTTTACCAGGGGGCGCGAGTGGCACTGAAGCTTTCTTT	CASLPGGASGTEAFF
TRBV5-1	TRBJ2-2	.	TGCGCCAGCAGCTTAAACAGGGTGAACACCGGGGAGCTGTTTTTT	CASSLNRVNTGELFF
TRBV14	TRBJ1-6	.	TGTGCCAGCAGCCTTTACAGAAATTCACCCCTCCACTTT	CASSLYRNSPLHF
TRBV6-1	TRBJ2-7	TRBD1	TGTGCCAGCAGTGAAAAAGTAGGGGACAGGGGTTTATACGAGCAGTACTTC	CASSEKVGDRGLYEQYF
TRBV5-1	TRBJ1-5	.	TGCGCCAGCAGCTTGGCAGGAAATCAGCCCCAGCATTTT	CASSLAGNQPQHF
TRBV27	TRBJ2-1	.	TGTGCCAGCAGTTTAGGGGGTTGGCCATCAAATTACAATGAGCAGTTCTTC	CASSLGGWPSNYNEQFF
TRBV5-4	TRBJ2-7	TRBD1	TGTGCCAGCAGCTTGCCCGGGACAGGGAACTACGAGCAGTACTTC	CASSLPGTGNYEQYF
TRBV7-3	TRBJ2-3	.	TGTGCCAGCAGCCCCGGGACGCCGGGAGTGGATACGCAGTATTTT	CASSPGTPGVDTQYF
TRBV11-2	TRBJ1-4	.	TGTGCCAGCAGCTCGGCTTTAAGGGGAGTCGAAAAACTGTTTTTT	CASSSALRGVEKLFF